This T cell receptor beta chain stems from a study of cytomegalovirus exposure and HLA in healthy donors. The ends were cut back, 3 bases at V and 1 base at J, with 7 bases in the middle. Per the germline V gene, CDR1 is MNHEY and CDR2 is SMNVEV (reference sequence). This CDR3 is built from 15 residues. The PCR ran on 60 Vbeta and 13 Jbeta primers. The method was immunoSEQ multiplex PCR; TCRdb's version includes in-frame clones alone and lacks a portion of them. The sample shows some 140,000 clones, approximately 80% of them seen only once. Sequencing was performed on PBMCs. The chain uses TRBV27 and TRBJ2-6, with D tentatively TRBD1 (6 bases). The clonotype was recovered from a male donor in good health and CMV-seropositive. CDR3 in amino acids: CASSFRGSGANVLTF. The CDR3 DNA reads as TGTGCCAGCAGTTTTAGGGGGTCTGGGGCCAACGTCCTGACTTTC.